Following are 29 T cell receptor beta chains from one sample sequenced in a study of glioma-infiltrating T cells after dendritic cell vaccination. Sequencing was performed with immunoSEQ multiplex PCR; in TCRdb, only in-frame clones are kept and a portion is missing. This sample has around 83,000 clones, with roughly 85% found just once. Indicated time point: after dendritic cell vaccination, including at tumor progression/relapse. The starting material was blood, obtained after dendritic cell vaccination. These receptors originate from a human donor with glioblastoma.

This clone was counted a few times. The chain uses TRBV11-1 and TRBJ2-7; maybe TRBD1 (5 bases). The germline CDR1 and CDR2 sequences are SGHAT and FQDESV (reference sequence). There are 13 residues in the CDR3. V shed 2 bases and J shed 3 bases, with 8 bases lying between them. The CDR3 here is CASSLLDIYEQYF. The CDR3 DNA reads TGTGCCAGCAGCTTATTGGACATCTACGAGCAGTACTTC.

The CDR3 reads CASSYNDRAGNTIYF. The CDR3 nucleotides read TGTGCCAGCAGTTACAACGACAGGGCTGGAAACACCATATATTTT. The chain is built from TRBV6-5 and TRBJ1-3, with TRBD1 matching over 7 bases. CDR3 size: 15 residues. Germline V gene data show CDR1 as MNHEY and CDR2 as SVGAGI. Losses at the gene ends were 2 bases for V and 2 bases for J; bases not matched to a gene: 3.

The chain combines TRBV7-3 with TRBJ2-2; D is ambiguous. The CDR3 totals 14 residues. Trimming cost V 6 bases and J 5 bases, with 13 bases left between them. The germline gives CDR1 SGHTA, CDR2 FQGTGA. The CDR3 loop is CASSKLQNTGELFF. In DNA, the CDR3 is TGTGCCAGCAGTAAACTACAAAATACCGGGGAGCTGTTTTTT.

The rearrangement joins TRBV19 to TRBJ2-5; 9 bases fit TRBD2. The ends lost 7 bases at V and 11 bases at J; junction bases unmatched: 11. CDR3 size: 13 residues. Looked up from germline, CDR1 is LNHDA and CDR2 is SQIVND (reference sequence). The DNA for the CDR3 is TGTGCCAGTAAGGGTATAGCGGGAGTTGAGCAGTACTTC. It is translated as CASKGIAGVEQYF.

The CDR3 nucleotides are TGTGCCAGCAGCCCTGACAGGGATAGTGAAAAACTGTTTTTT. Its translation is CASSPDRDSEKLFF. The chain has TRBV7-6 and TRBJ1-4; 7 bases agree with TRBD1. This CDR3 comprises 14 residues. Germline CDR1 and CDR2: SGHVS and FNYEAQ. The V gene end was trimmed by 5 bases and the J gene end by 7 bases; junction bases not matched to a gene: 7.

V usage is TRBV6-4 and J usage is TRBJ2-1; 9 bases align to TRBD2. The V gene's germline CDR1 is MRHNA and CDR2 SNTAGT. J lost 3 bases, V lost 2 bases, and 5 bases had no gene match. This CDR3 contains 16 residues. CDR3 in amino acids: CASSDRRTSVYNEQFF. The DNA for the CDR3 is TGTGCCAGCAGTGACAGGAGGACTAGCGTCTACAATGAGCAGTTCTTC.

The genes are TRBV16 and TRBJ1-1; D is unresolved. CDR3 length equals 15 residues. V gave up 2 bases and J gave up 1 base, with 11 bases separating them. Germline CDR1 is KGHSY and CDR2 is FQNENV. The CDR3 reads CASSQRAGSNTEAFF. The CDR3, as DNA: TGTGCCAGCAGCCAACGTGCGGGATCGAACACTGAAGCTTTCTTT.

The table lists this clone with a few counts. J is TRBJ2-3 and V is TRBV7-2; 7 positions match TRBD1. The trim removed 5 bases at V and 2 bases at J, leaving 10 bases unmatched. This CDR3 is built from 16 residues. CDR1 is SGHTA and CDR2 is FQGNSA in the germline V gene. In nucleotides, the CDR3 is TGTGCCAGCAGCAACGCAAACAGGGGTTTCACAGATACGCAGTATTTT. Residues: CASSNANRGFTDTQYF.

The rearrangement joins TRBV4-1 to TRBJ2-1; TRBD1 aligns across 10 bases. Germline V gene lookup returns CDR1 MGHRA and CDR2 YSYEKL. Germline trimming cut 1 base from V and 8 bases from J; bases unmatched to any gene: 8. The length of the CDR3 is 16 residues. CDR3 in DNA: TGCGCCAGCAGCCAAGGGGGGGGGACAGGGGCTTATGAGCAGTTCTTC. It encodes CASSQGGGTGAYEQFF.

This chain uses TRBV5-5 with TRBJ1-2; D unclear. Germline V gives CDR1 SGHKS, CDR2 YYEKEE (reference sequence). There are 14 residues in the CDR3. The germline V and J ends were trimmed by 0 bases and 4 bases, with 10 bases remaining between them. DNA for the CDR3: TGTGCCAGCAGCTTGGAGCCAGGTCTCTATGGCTACACCTTC. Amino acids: CASSLEPGLYGYTF.

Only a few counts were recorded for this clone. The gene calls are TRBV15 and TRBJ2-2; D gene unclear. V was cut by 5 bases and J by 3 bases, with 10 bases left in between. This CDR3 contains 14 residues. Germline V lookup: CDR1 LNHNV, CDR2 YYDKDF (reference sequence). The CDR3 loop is CATSPRLDTGELFF. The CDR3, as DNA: TGTGCCACCAGCCCGAGGTTGGACACCGGGGAGCTGTTTTTT.

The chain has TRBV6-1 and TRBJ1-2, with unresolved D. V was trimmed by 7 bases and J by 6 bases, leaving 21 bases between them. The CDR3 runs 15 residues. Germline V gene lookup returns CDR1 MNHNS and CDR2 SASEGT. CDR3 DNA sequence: TGTGCCAGCAATAGCGTCCGGGCGGAGACACATGGCTACACCTTC. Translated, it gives CASNSVRAETHGYTF.

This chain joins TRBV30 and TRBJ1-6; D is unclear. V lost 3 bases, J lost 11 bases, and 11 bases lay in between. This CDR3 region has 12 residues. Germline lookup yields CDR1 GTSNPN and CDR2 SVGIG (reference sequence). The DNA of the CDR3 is TGTGCCTGGAGACGGGAACAGACACCCCTCCACTTT. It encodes CAWRREQTPLHF.

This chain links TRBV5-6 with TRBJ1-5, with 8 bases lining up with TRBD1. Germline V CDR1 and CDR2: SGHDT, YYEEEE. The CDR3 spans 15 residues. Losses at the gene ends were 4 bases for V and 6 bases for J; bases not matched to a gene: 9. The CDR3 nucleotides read TGTGCCAGCAGCACCCGCAGGGGGCTCGGTCAGCCCCAGCATTTT. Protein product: CASSTRRGLGQPQHF.

CDR3 sequence (DNA): TGTGCCAGCAGTTACTCGTGGGCCGCCGAAGGCGAGCAGTTCTTC. This sequence encodes CASSYSWAAEGEQFF. The chain carries TRBV6-5 and TRBJ2-1; D not resolved. This CDR3 comprises 15 residues. With 0 bases removed from V and 10 bases from J, the gap between germline ends came to 16 bases. From germline, CDR1 is MNHEY and CDR2 SVGAGI.

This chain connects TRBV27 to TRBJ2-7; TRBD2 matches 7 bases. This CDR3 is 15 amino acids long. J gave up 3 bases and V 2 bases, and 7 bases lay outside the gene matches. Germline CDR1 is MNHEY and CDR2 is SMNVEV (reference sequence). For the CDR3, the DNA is TGTGCCAGCAGTTTAAGTTCTAGCGGAGTCTACGAGCAGTACTTC. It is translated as CASSLSSSGVYEQYF.

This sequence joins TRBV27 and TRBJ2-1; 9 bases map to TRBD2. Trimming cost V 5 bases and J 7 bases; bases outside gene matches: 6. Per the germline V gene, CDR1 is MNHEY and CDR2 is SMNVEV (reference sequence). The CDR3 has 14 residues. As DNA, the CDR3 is TGTGCCAGCAGTCGCGGGGGGGCGTCTAATGAGCAGTTCTTC. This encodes CASSRGGASNEQFF.

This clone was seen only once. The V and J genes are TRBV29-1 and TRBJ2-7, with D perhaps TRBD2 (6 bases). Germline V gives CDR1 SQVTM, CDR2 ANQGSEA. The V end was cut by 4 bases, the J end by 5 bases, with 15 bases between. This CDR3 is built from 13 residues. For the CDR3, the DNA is TGCAGCGTTGGAAGAGGTCGGGGGAACGAGCAGTACTTC. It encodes CSVGRGRGNEQYF.

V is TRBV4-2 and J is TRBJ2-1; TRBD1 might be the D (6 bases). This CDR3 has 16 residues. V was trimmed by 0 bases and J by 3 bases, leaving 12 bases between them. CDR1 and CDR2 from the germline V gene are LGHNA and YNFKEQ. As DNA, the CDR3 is TGTGCCAGCAGCCAAGATAATTTAGGGGGCTACAATGAGCAGTTCTTC. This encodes CASSQDNLGGYNEQFF.

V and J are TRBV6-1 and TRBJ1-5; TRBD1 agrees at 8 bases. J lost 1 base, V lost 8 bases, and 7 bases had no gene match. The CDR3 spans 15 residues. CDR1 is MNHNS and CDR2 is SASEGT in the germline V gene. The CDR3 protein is CASFVRTGSNQPQHF. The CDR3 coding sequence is TGTGCCAGCTTTGTTCGGACAGGGAGCAATCAGCCCCAGCATTTT.

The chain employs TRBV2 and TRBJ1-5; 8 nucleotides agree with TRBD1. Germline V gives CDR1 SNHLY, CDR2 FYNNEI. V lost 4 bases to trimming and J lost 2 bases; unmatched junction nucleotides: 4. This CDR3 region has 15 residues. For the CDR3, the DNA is TGTGCCAGCAGTGCTAGGGGACAGGGCAATCAGCCCCAGCATTTT. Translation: CASSARGQGNQPQHF.

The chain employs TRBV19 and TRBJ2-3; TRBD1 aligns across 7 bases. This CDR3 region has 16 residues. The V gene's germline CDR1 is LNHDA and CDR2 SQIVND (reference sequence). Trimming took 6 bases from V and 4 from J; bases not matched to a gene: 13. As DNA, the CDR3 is TGTGCCAGTAGCGAACTACAGGGGAAGTCAGCAGATACGCAGTATTTT. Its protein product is CASSELQGKSADTQYF. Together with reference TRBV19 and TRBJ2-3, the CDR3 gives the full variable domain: DGGITQSPKYLFRKEGQNVTLSCEQNLNHDAMYWYRQDPGQGLRLIYYSQIVNDFQKGDIAEGYSVSREKKESFPLTVTSAQKNPTAFYLCASSELQGKSADTQYFGPGTRLTVL.

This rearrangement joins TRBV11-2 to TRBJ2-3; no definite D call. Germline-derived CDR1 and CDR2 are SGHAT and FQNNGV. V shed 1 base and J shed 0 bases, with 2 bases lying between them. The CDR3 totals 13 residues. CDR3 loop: CASSLVSTDTQYF. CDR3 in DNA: TGTGCCAGCAGCTTAGTAAGCACAGATACGCAGTATTTT.

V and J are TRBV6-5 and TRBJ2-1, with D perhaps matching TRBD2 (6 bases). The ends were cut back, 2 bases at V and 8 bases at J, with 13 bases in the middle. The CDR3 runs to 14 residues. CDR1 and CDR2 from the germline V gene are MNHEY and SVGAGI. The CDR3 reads CASSYQLATDEQFF. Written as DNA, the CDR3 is TGTGCCAGCAGTTACCAACTAGCAACGGATGAGCAGTTCTTC.

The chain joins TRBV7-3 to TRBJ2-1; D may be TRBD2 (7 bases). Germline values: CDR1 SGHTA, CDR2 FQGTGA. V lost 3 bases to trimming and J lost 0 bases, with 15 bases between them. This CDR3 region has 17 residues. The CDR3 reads CASSFLGGTPSYNEQFF. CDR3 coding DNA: TGTGCCAGCAGCTTCCTGGGGGGGACACCCTCCTACAATGAGCAGTTCTTC.

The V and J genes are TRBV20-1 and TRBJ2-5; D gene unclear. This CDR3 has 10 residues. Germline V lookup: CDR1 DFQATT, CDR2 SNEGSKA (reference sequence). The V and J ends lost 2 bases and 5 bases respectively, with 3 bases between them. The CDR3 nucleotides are TGCAGTGCTAGACGTGAGACCCAGTACTTC. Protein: CSARRETQYF.

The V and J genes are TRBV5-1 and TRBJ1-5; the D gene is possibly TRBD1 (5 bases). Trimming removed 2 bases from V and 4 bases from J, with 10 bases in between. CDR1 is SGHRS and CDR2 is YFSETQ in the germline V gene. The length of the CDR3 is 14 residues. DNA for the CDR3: TGCGCCAGCAGCTTTAGGGACTGTAATCAGCCCCAGCATTTT. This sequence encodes CASSFRDCNQPQHF.

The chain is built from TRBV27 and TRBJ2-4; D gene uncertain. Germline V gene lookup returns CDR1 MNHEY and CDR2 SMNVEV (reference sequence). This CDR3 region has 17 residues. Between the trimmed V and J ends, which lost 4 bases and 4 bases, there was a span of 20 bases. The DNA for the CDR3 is TGTGCCAGCAGTTCCACTCTGGGCCTACTTGAGAAAAACATTCAGTACTTC. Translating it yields CASSSTLGLLEKNIQYF.

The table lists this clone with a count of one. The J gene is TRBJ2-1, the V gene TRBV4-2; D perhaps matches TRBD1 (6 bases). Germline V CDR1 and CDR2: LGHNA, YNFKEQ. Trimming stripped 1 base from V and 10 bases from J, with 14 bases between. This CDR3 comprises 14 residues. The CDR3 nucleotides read TGTGCCAGCAGCCAAGGAAGGGGGTACCAAGAGCAGTTCTTC. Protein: CASSQGRGYQEQFF.